Below are 19 T cell receptor beta chains sequenced from a single sample in a study of blood T cell repertoires in COVID-19. TCRdb's copy holds only in-frame clones and misses some; the assay was immunoSEQ multiplex PCR. Of about 170,000 clones in the sample, about 80% were seen once. The sample consisted of peripheral blood. Every receptor here comes from a woman in her seventies with acute or convalescent COVID-19.

The chain is built from TRBV18 and TRBJ1-6; unclear D gene. The CDR3 covers 14 residues. Germline V gives CDR1 KGHSH, CDR2 LQKENI. V was clipped by 2 bases and J by 5 bases, with 7 bases between them. The CDR3 DNA reads as TGTGCCAGCTCACCAAGCGCAAATAATTCACCCCTCCACTTT. This sequence encodes CASSPSANNSPLHF.

The rearrangement links TRBV4-1 to TRBJ2-2; 9 nucleotides line up with TRBD1. Trimming took 4 bases from V and 5 from J; bases not matched to a gene: 8. CDR1 is MGHRA, CDR2 YSYEKL, per germline. This CDR3 is built from 16 residues. The CDR3 bases are TGCGCCAGCAGCCCTTCACAGGGGGCGCATACCGGGGAGCTGTTTTTT. Its translation is CASSPSQGAHTGELFF.

This clone was observed a few times. This chain uses TRBV5-8 with TRBJ2-1; D might be TRBD1 (6 bases). With 4 bases removed from V and 8 bases from J, the gap between germline ends came to 13 bases. CDR1 is SGHTS, CDR2 YDEGEE, per germline. This CDR3 spans 13 amino acids. In nucleotides, the CDR3 is TGTGCCAGCAGCATACAGGGCGGCGATGAGCAGTTCTTC. This gives the protein CASSIQGGDEQFF.

The chain uses TRBV15 and TRBJ2-3, with 10 bases fitting TRBD1. Trimming at V came to 8 bases and at J to 2 bases, leaving 7 bases not matched to a gene. This CDR3 has 15 residues. Germline CDR1 LNHNV, CDR2 YYDKDF (reference sequence). The CDR3 here is CATWPGTGATDTQYF. DNA of the CDR3: TGTGCCACCTGGCCCGGGACAGGGGCCACAGATACGCAGTATTTT.

V and J are TRBV19 and TRBJ2-3, with 7 bases aligning to TRBD2. The germline CDR1 and CDR2 sequences are LNHDA and SQIVND (reference sequence). The CDR3 covers 15 residues. V shed 5 bases, J shed 0 bases, and the junction held 5 bases outside the gene matches. The CDR3 nucleotides are TGTGCCAGTAGTCTCTGGGAGGGGAGCACAGATACGCAGTATTTT. The encoded protein is CASSLWEGSTDTQYF.

The rearrangement links TRBV9 to TRBJ2-3, with D unclear. V dropped 0 bases and J dropped 0 bases, with 14 bases sitting between them. The CDR3 totals 17 residues. Germline assignment: CDR1 SGDLS and CDR2 YYNGEE. CDR3 amino acids: CASSVAMQARSTDTQYF. For the CDR3, the DNA is TGTGCCAGCAGCGTAGCTATGCAGGCCAGGAGCACAGATACGCAGTATTTT.

The rearrangement joins TRBV28 to TRBJ2-5, with TRBD1 as a possible D gene (5 bases). The CDR3 is 13 residues long. Germline-derived CDR1 and CDR2 are MDHEN and SYDVKM. V was cut by 4 bases and J by 0 bases, with 6 bases left in between. The CDR3, as DNA: TGTGCCAGCAGTTCAGGGTACCAAGAGACCCAGTACTTC. Protein: CASSSGYQETQYF.

V and J are TRBV28 and TRBJ2-1; the D is unclear. This CDR3 is built from 13 residues. Trimming removed 7 bases at V and 4 bases at J, with 11 bases between. Per germline, CDR1 MDHEN and CDR2 SYDVKM. CDR3 amino acids: CASIALRYNEQFF. The CDR3 bases are TGTGCCAGCATCGCACTACGTTACAATGAGCAGTTCTTC.

The rearrangement uses TRBV2 and TRBJ1-5, with D possibly being TRBD1 (6 bases). The CDR3 loop spans 15 amino acids. Germline CDR1 and CDR2: SNHLY and FYNNEI. V lost 6 bases, J lost 1 base, and 13 bases lay in between. The CDR3 here is CASSGDRLSNQPQHF. The CDR3 nucleotides are TGTGCCAGCAGCGGCGACAGGTTAAGCAATCAGCCCCAGCATTTT.

Here the CDR3 reads CSVDGPQIAGDGYTF. CDR3 nucleotide sequence: TGCAGCGTTGACGGCCCCCAAATTGCAGGGGATGGCTACACCTTC. This rearrangement joins TRBV29-1 to TRBJ1-2, with D possibly TRBD1 on 6 matching bases. Germline CDR1 reads SQVTM; CDR2 reads ANQGSEA. The CDR3 has 15 amino acids. V was clipped by 3 bases and J by 6 bases, with 20 bases between them.

The chain employs TRBV5-4 and TRBJ1-1; D is unclear. Trimming stripped 2 bases from V and 4 bases from J, with 12 bases between. Per germline, CDR1 SGHNT and CDR2 YYREEE (reference sequence). The CDR3 covers 14 residues. Here the CDR3 reads CASSFAGRRTEAFF. CDR3 DNA sequence: TGTGCCAGCAGCTTCGCCGGGAGACGCACTGAAGCTTTCTTT. Together with reference TRBV5-4 and TRBJ1-1, the CDR3 gives the full variable domain: ETGVTQSPTHLIKTRGQQVTLRCSSQSGHNTVSWYQQALGQGPQFIFQYYREEENGRGNFPPRFSGLQFPNYSSELNVNALELDDSALYLCASSFAGRRTEAFFGQGTRLTVV.

The genes are TRBV11-2 and TRBJ2-7; 7 bases line up with TRBD2. CDR3 length: 15 amino acids. Trimming cost V 6 bases and J 4 bases; bases outside gene matches: 12. Per the germline V gene, CDR1 is SGHAT and CDR2 is FQNNGV. The CDR3 loop is CASRRGPPGGYEQYF. CDR3 DNA: TGTGCCAGCAGACGAGGACCCCCCGGGGGGTACGAGCAGTACTTC. Together with reference TRBV11-2 and TRBJ2-7, the CDR3 gives the full variable domain: EAGVAQSPRYKIIEKRQSVAFWCNPISGHATLYWYQQILGQGPKLLIQFQNNGVVDDSQLPKDRFSAERLKGVDSTLKIQPAKLEDSAVYLCASRRGPPGGYEQYFGPGTRLTVT.

The V and J genes are TRBV19 and TRBJ1-1, with 8 bases aligning to TRBD1. J was trimmed by 1 base and V by 7 bases; bases with no gene match: 5. This CDR3 contains 14 residues. In germline, CDR1 is LNHDA, CDR2 SQIVND (reference sequence). CDR3 residues: CASIGTGTNTEAFF. CDR3 coding DNA: TGTGCCAGTATCGGGACAGGTACGAACACTGAAGCTTTCTTT.

The gene calls are TRBV19 and TRBJ1-5; tentatively, D is TRBD1 (5 bases). CDR3 length equals 14 residues. CDR1 LNHDA and CDR2 SQIVND come from the germline V gene (reference sequence). V lost 5 bases and J lost 6, with 14 bases in between. CDR3 sequence (DNA): TGTGCCAGTAGTTCACGGGGCGGGAGTCAGCCCCAGCATTTT. Amino acids: CASSSRGGSQPQHF.

The rearrangement links TRBV19 to TRBJ2-2; 7 positions match TRBD1. V gave up 3 bases and J gave up 13 bases; unmatched junction bases: 8. Germline-derived CDR1 and CDR2 are LNHDA and SQIVND (reference sequence). The CDR3 has 13 residues. The CDR3 DNA reads as TGTGCCAGTAGTATCGAACAGGGGAGCGTGCTGTTTTTT. Residues: CASSIEQGSVLFF.

The chain couples TRBV4-1 to TRBJ1-1; D is uncertain. The CDR3 covers 11 residues. V lost 7 bases and J lost 6, with 9 bases in between. Germline loops: CDR1 MGHRA, CDR2 YSYEKL. The CDR3 sequence is CASTQEAEAFF. CDR3 DNA: TGCGCCAGCACCCAGGAGGCTGAAGCTTTCTTT.

The genes are TRBV5-6 and TRBJ2-1; possible D gene TRBD2, 7 bases. The germline V and J ends were trimmed by 4 bases and 5 bases, with 19 bases remaining between them. The CDR3 has 16 residues. Germline V CDR1 and CDR2: SGHDT, YYEEEE. The CDR3: CASSGRGPIRNNEQFF. DNA of the CDR3: TGTGCCAGCAGCGGGCGGGGGCCCATCCGAAACAATGAGCAGTTCTTC. Variable domain in full (rest from reference TRBV5-6 and TRBJ2-1): DAGVTQSPTHLIKTRGQQVTLRCSPKSGHDTVSWYQQALGQGPQFIFQYYEEEERQRGNFPDRFSGHQFPNYSSELNVNALLLGDSALYLCASSGRGPIRNNEQFFGPGTRLTVL.

The chain links TRBV18 to TRBJ1-3; TRBD1 might be the D (5 bases). Trimming removed 2 bases from V and 10 bases from J, with 15 bases in between. In germline, CDR1 is KGHSH, CDR2 LQKENI. The CDR3 runs to 14 residues. The DNA for the CDR3 is TGTGCCAGCTCACCAGTCAGGGACTTAAGGACCATATATTTT. This sequence encodes CASSPVRDLRTIYF.

This clone was seen a few times. The chain recombines TRBV15 with TRBJ2-2; 9 nucleotides agree with TRBD1. Germline-derived CDR1 and CDR2 are LNHNV and YYDKDF (reference sequence). The CDR3 covers 15 residues. V shed 0 bases, J shed 7 bases, and the junction held 3 bases outside the gene matches. CDR3 in amino acids: CATSRDGTGNGELFF. For the CDR3, the DNA is TGTGCCACCAGCAGAGATGGGACAGGGAACGGGGAGCTGTTTTTT.